Shown below are 14 T cell receptor beta chains from a single sample sequenced in a study of regulatory T cells in long-lasting Graves disease. Sample time point: persistent/refractory GD, antithyroid drugs over 5 years with positive TRAb. The TCR library was made from RNA that had been extracted from PBMCs in TRIzol. HTBI primers from iRepertoire and Arm-PCR of CDR3 regions yielded the TCR beta libraries. TCRdb re-called the multiplex PCR reads through MiXCR, storing one row per CDR3 protein. The data contain 600,000 to 800,000 distinct CDR3 sequences, 30% of them seen just once; the ten biggest clones take up roughly 46%. This specimen consisted of peripheral blood mononuclear cells (PBMCs), obtained when the disease was refractory, from a patient treated with antithyroid drugs. The receptor set was obtained from a female donor with Graves disease.

The CDR3 loop is CASSQDYGRTGNQPQHF. The CDR3 bases are TGTGCCAGCAGCCAAGATTACGGGAGGACGGGCAATCAGCCCCAGCATTTT. The V gene is TRBV4-2, the J gene TRBJ1-5; D remains ambiguous. The CDR3 runs 17 residues. V gave up 0 bases and J gave up 2 bases, with 14 bases separating them. Germline assignment: CDR1 LGHNA and CDR2 YNFKEQ.

The CDR3 reads CASSEAGTSGRTHYEQYF. The DNA for the CDR3 is TGTGCCAGCAGTGAAGCGGGGACTAGCGGGAGGACCCACTACGAGCAGTACTTC. V is TRBV2 and J is TRBJ2-7; TRBD2 matches at 15 bases. The CDR3 spans 18 residues. Germline CDR1 and CDR2: SNHLY and FYNNEI. After removal of 0 bases from V and 3 bases from J, the junction contained 6 bases not matched to a gene. The full variable domain, with the rest looked up from reference TRBV2 and TRBJ2-7, is EPEVTQTPSHQVTQMGQEVILRCVPISNHLYFYWYRQILGQKVEFLVSFYNNEISEKSEIFDDQFSVERPDGSNFTLKIRSTKLEDSAMYFCASSEAGTSGRTHYEQYFGPGTRLTVT.

J is TRBJ1-3 and V is TRBV28; D perhaps matches TRBD1 (6 bases). Trimming took off 3 bases at V and 2 bases at J, with 17 bases between the two ends. This CDR3 is built from 17 residues. The germline gives CDR1 MDHEN, CDR2 SYDVKM. In DNA, the CDR3 is TGTGCCAGCAGTTTGTGGGTCAGGGGAATAACTGGAAACACCATATATTTT. Translating gives CASSLWVRGITGNTIYF.

The rearrangement links TRBV30 to TRBJ1-3, with TRBD1 identical over 7 bases. Germline CDR1 GTSNPN, CDR2 SVGIG (reference sequence). V gave up 4 bases and J gave up 0 bases; unmatched junction bases: 6. The CDR3 has 15 amino acids. As DNA, the CDR3 is TGTGCCTGGAAACGAAGGGACAGCTCTGGAAACACCATATATTTT. Translated, it gives CAWKRRDSSGNTIYF.

This clonotype has ten or more counts. The V gene is TRBV6-2 or TRBV6-3, the J gene TRBJ2-7, with 9 bases fitting TRBD1. With 6 bases clipped from V and 3 bases from J, the junction kept 6 bases outside the gene matches. CDR1 MNHEY and CDR2 SVGEGT come from the germline V gene. This CDR3 contains 14 residues. In DNA form, the CDR3 reads TGTGCCAGCAGCACCGGGACAGGGTTCTACGAGCAGTACTTC. Amino acid sequence: CASSTGTGFYEQYF.

This clonotype was seen more than once but under ten times. CDR3 nucleotide sequence: TGTGCCACCAGCAGAGATGGCGCACTCTTGACTATGAACACTGAAGCTTTCTTT. It translates to CATSRDGALLTMNTEAFF. This chain connects TRBV15 to TRBJ1-1; unclear D gene. Germline V lookup: CDR1 LNHNV, CDR2 YYDKDF (reference sequence). V shed 0 bases and J shed 0 bases, with 17 bases lying between them. This CDR3 has 18 residues.

This clonotype has only a few counts. The chain recombines TRBV3-1 with TRBJ2-7, with 9 nucleotides matching TRBD2. Unmatched junction bases numbered 5, after V lost 4 bases and J lost 1 base. CDR1 and CDR2 from the germline V gene are LGHDT and YNNKEL (reference sequence). The CDR3 has 15 residues. CDR3 protein: CASSPQTSGSYEQYF. The CDR3 DNA follows: TGTGCCAGCAGCCCGCAGACTAGCGGTTCCTACGAGCAGTACTTC.

The J gene is TRBJ1-5, the V gene TRBV4-1; the D is unclear. The CDR3 length is 15 residues. The germline V and J ends were trimmed by 1 base and 3 bases, with 10 bases remaining between them. Germline lookup yields CDR1 MGHRA and CDR2 YSYEKL. CDR3 region: CASSQGFSDNQPQHF. The CDR3, as DNA: TGCGCCAGCAGCCAAGGTTTCAGTGACAATCAGCCCCAGCATTTT.

In this sample, this clonotype turned up a few times. The gene calls are TRBV2 and TRBJ1-1, with D unresolved. The CDR3 covers 14 residues. Per the germline V gene, CDR1 is SNHLY and CDR2 is FYNNEI. V was clipped by 5 bases and J by 3 bases, with 13 bases between them. The CDR3 is CASSTSMTDTEAFF. CDR3 DNA sequence: TGTGCCAGCAGTACCTCAATGACGGACACTGAAGCTTTCTTT.

The count of this clonotype is one. A junction end diverges from the germline sequence, so it may reflect a read error. The chain has TRBV7-2 and TRBJ1-2; 7 bases line up with TRBD1. The CDR3 loop spans 14 amino acids. Per germline, CDR1 SGHTA and CDR2 FQGNSA. The CDR3: CASSYRTGHYVYTF. The CDR3 DNA reads TGTGCCAGCAGCTACCGGACAGGCCACTATGTCTACACCTTC.

This clonotype was counted between two and nine times. This rearrangement joins TRBV20-1 to TRBJ2-7; a possible D gene is TRBD2 (6 bases). With 7 bases removed from V and 3 bases from J, the gap between germline ends came to 16 bases. Germline CDR1 reads DFQATT; CDR2 reads SNEGSKA (reference sequence). The CDR3 covers 13 residues. CDR3 nucleotide sequence: TGCAGTGTACCGGTGAGCGGGTTCTACGAGCAGTACTTC. Its protein is CSVPVSGFYEQYF.

This clonotype was seen a single time. This rearrangement joins TRBV29-1 to TRBJ1-5, with D tentatively TRBD1 (6 bases). The CDR3 loop spans 13 amino acids. Deletions cut 5 bases from V and 2 bases from J, with 10 bases between. Germline assignment: CDR1 SQVTM and CDR2 ANQGSEA. CDR3 in amino acids: CSVLEGGNQPQHF. The CDR3, as DNA: TGCAGCGTTTTAGAGGGGGGCAATCAGCCCCAGCATTTT.

The chain joins TRBV29-1 to TRBJ1-2; a weak D match, TRBD1 (5 bases). Looked up from germline, CDR1 is SQVTM and CDR2 is ANQGSEA. V shed 5 bases and J shed 0 bases, with 19 bases lying between them. This CDR3 comprises 16 residues. The CDR3 protein is CSVLGDRLTPNYGYTF. The CDR3 nucleotides read TGCAGCGTTCTCGGGGACCGATTAACCCCTAACTATGGCTACACCTTC.

This clonotype was seen only a few times. This rearrangement joins TRBV6-5 to TRBJ1-1; D unresolved. The CDR3 spans 16 residues. Germline V CDR1 and CDR2: MNHEY, SVGAGI. The V end was cut by 4 bases, the J end by 5 bases, with 20 bases between. The CDR3, as DNA: TGTGCCAGCAGTTTCTCGGGTGGCAGAGGAGGTACTGAAGCTTTCTTT. It codes for CASSFSGGRGGTEAFF.